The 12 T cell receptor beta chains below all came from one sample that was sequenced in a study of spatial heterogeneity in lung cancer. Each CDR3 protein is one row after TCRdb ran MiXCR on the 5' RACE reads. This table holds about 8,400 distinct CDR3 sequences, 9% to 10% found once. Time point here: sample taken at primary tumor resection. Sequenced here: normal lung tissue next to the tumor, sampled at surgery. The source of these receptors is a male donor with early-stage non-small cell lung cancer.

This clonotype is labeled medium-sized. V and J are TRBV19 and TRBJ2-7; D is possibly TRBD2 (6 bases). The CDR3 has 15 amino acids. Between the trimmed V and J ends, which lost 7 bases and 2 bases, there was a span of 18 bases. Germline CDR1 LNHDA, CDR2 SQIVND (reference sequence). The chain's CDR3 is CASTLDYRRPYEQYF. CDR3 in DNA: TGTGCCAGTACTTTGGACTACCGCCGGCCCTACGAGCAGTACTTC.

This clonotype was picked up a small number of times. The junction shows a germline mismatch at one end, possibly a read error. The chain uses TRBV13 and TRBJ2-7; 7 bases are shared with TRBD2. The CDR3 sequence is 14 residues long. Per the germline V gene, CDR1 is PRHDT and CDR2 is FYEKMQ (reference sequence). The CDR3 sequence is CASSYRRGTYEQYF. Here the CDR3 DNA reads TGCGCCAGCAGCTACCGGCGGGGGACCTACGAGCAGTACTTC.

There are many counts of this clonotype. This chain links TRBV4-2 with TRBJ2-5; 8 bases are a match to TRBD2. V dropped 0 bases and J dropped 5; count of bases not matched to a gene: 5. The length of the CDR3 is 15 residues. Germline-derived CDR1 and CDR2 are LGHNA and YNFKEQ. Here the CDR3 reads CASSQDRGGHETQYF. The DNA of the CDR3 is TGTGCCAGCAGCCAAGACCGGGGGGGCCACGAGACCCAGTACTTC.

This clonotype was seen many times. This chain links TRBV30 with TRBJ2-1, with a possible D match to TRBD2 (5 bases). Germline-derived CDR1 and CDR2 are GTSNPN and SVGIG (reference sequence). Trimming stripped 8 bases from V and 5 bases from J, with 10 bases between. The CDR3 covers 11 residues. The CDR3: CAQSGNNEQFF. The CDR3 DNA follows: TGTGCCCAGAGCGGAAACAATGAGCAGTTCTTC.

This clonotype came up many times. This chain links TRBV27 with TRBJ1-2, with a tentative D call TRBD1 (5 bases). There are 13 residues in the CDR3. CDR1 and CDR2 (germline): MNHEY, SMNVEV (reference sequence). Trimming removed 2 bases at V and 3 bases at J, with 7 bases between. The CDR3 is CASSLKGYYGYTF. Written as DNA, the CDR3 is TGTGCCAGCAGTTTAAAGGGGTACTATGGCTACACCTTC.

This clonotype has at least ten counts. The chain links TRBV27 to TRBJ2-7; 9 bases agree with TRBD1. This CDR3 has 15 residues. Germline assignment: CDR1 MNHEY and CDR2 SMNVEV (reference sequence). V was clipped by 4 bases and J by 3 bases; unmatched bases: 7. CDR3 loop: CASSSGGTGIYEQYF. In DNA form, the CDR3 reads TGTGCCAGCAGTTCTGGAGGGACAGGGATCTACGAGCAGTACTTC.

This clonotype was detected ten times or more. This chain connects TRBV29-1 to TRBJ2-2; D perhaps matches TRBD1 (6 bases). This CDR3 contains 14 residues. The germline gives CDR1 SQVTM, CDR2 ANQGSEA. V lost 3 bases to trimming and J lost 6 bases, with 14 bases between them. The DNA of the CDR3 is TGCAGCGTTGACCTACAGGGCTGGTCCGGGGAGCTGTTTTTT. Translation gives CSVDLQGWSGELFF.

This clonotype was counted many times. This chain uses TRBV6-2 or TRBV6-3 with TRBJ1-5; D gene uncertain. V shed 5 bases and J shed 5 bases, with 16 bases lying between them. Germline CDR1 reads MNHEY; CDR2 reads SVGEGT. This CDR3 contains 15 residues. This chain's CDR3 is CASSEGGRSDQPQHF. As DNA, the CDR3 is TGTGCCAGCAGTGAGGGAGGGAGGTCAGATCAGCCCCAGCATTTT.

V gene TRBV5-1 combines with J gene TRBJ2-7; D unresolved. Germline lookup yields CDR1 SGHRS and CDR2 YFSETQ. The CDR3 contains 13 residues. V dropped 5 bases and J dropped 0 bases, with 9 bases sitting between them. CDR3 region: CASRLTDSYEQYF. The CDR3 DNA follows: TGCGCCAGCAGGTTGACCGACTCCTACGAGCAGTACTTC. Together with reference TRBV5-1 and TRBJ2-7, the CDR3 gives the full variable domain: KAGVTQTPRYLIKTRGQQVTLSCSPISGHRSVSWYQQTPGQGLQFLFEYFSETQRNKGNFPGRFSGRQFSNSRSEMNVSTLELGDSALYLCASRLTDSYEQYFGPGTRLTVT.

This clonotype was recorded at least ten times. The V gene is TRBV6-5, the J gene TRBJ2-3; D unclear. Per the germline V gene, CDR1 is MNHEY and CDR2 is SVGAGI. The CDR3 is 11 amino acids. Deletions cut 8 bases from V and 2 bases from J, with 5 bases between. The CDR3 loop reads CASGYTDTQYF. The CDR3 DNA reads TGTGCCAGCGGGTACACAGATACGCAGTATTTT.

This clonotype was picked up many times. CDR3 sequence (DNA): TGTGCCAGCAGACCCGTGGTAAGGGGAGAAGCTTTCTTT. This codes for CASRPVVRGEAFF. The chain has TRBV28 and TRBJ1-1; a weak D match, TRBD1 (5 bases). Between the trimmed V and J ends, which lost 6 bases and 8 bases, there was a span of 16 bases. Per the germline V gene, CDR1 is MDHEN and CDR2 is SYDVKM. This CDR3 has 13 amino acids.

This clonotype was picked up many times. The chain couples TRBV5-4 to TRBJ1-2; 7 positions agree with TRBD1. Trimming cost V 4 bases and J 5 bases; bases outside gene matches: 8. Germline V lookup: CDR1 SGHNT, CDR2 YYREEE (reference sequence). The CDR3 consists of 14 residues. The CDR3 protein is CASSTTGAGYGYTF. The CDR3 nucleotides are TGTGCCAGCAGCACCACAGGGGCGGGTTATGGCTACACCTTC.